This T cell receptor beta chain was sequenced during a study of shared clonotypes between healthy human individuals. General observations from the study: Represented genetic and exposure-history diversity was restricted by having few donors.

Produced via immunoSEQ multiplex PCR; TCRdb's table is partial and in-frame only. Seen here are approximately 2.5 million clones, 80% to 95% observed once, and the top ten hold around 0.37%. A remark on this clone: What it binds is unknown.

The clonotype originates from a man between 18 and 29 years old in good health. Some clones in this sample may be carry-over from other donors' samples. Sample: naive CD4+ T cells from PBMCs. Regarding subset: CD45RA+ positively selected.

CDR3: CASSYSRWTTNEKLFF. CDR3 DNA sequence: TGTGCCAGCAGTTACTCGAGGTGGACAACTAATGAAAAACTGTTTTTT. The chain carries TRBV6-5 and TRBJ1-4; D is unresolved. Germline V CDR1 and CDR2: MNHEY, SVGAGI. The CDR3 is made up of 16 amino acids. Trimming took 0 bases from V and 0 from J, leaving 8 bases between them.